This TCR beta chain stems from a study of response to subunit inactivated influenza vaccine. General study findings and limits: The authors suggested that few new T cells are recruited per seasonal influenza vaccination.

One entry per CDR3 protein results from TCRdb running MiXCR on the RT-PCR reads. The table lists 650,000 or so distinct CDR3 sequences, 14% of them singletons. This CDR3 region has 16 residues. Trimming shortened V by 6 bases and J by 8 bases, and 23 bases separated the two germline ends. This clonotype was seen more than once but under ten times. Its matching antigen is unknown. The sample here was PBMCs from blood, taken 14 to 15 days before vaccination. The TCR was taken from a man aged 50-59 years who received an inactivated influenza vaccine. The chain is built from TRBV12-3 or TRBV12-4 and TRBJ2-1; D tentatively fits TRBD1 or TRBD2 (7 bases each). CDR3 amino acids: CASRDSLGRGGDEQFF. CDR3 nucleotide sequence: TGTGCCAGCAGGGATAGCTTAGGCAGGGGGGGGGATGAGCAGTTCTTC.